This T cell receptor (beta chain) came from a study of blood T cell repertoires in COVID-19 (dated by TCRdb to about 2020). For the wider study: Samples from collaborators originated in the United States, Italy and Spain and spanned both the acute and convalescent phases of COVID-19. The prospective study material was composed of cDNA or gDNA derived from T cells, B-cell-depleted T cells, or PBMCs. The dataset comprised deeply sampled blood TCRbeta repertoires from subjects exposed to, actively infected with, or recovered from COVID-19. A freely available public database, intended as a resource for researchers studying the immune response to SARS-CoV-2, is where the repertoires were released. Samples came from the ongoing ImmuneRACE study (first 160 participants) plus 1,254 subjects from 6 global collaborators. A de-identified subject ID, COVID-19 status, age in years and sex were almost always included in the sample metadata. Where available, HLA class I and class II types were obtained from metadata supplied by the sample provider rather than from assay-based typing.

There are 15 amino acids in the CDR3, from cysteine to phenylalanine inclusive. The CDR3 DNA has 45 bases and is translated from base 1. The germline V gene (reference sequence) sets CDR1 to PRHDT and CDR2 to FYEKMQ. V sheds 3 bases and J sheds 7 bases, leaving 18 bases between their ends. On the study overall, not on this receptor specifically: The quantity of clinical and demographic metadata differed by source and by participant and was supplied without curation.

TCRbeta CDR3 regions were amplified from genomic DNA by means of the immunoSEQ Assay, a bias-controlled multiplex PCR. Regarding the original processing steps: Nucleated cell counts per sample were estimated from amplification of reference gene primers within the assay. To quantify the absolute abundance of each unique TCRbeta CDR3 rearrangement, sequence reads were collapsed and filtered. Productive Simpson clonality was computed per sample as the square root of Simpson's diversity index over productive rearrangements. The clones in this table, taken by TCRdb from immuneACCESS, are in-frame only. Not every clone is retained; where verified, under half of the shortfall comes from an unresolved V gene, and the cause of the rest is unknown. Clone size and the V and J calls come from that table; the DNA yielded D and trimming. In all, the sample holds some 200,000 clones, and about 91% of those were seen once. Clones ranked in the top ten supply approximately 1.2% of the sample.

Concerning this clone: What antigen it recognizes has not been identified. There are no base qualities to consult, and no much larger clone falls within one base.

Collaborating institutions collected whole blood in K2EDTA tubes following their own protocols. For TCRbeta analysis, collaborator samples were shipped as frozen whole blood, as isolated PBMCs, or as DNA extracted from either sample type. This sequence was found in a young man with acute or convalescent COVID-19. The receptor chain draws on TRBV13 and TRBJ2-5; the D region possibly corresponds to TRBD2 (5 bases align). The sequenced material came from peripheral blood. The DNA is TGTGCCAGCAGCTTGGGTCGCGGGTCGTGGGCGACCCAGTACTTC. Its protein is CASSLGRGSWATQYF.